The source of this T cell receptor (beta chain) is a study of blood T cells in healthy people across ages. A sample-barcoded 5' primer and a J-beta primer mix were used in a second PCR of roughly 7 to 11 cycles. Using its own MiXCR run on the 5' RACE reads, TCRdb lists one record per CDR3 protein. The sample contains approximately 800,000 distinct CDR3 sequences, 58% of which appear only once. CDR1 and CDR2 from the germline V gene are MGHDK and SYGVNS. Trimming stripped 4 bases from V and 2 bases from J, with 9 bases between. This CDR3 contains 15 residues. The total RNA that was extracted per sample amounted to at least 5 micrograms.

Sequencing was carried out using blood. The source of this sequence is a young man in good health. The chain combines TRBV25-1 with TRBJ2-6; possibly TRBD1 for D (5 bases). CDR3 in amino acids: CASSAIGAGANVLTF. The CDR3 nucleotides read TGTGCCAGCAGTGCTATAGGGGCTGGGGCCAACGTCCTGACTTTC.